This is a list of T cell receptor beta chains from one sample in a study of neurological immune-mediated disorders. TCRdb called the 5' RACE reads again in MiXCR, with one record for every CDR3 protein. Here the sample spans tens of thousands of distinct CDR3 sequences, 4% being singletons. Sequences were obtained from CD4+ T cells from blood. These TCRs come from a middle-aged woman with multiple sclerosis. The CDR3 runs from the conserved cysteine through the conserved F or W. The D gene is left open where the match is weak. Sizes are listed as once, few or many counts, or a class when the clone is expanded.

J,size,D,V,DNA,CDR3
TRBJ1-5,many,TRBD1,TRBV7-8,TGTGCCAGCAGCGGACAGGGCAATCAGCCCCAGCATTTT,CASSGQGNQPQHF
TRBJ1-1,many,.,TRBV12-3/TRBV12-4,TGTGCCAGCAGCTTTTCTCGGGTGACTGAAGCTTTCTTT,CASSFSRVTEAFF
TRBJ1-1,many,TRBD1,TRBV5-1,TGCGCCAGCAGCTTGCCATCGACAGGGGGACTGAACACTGAAGCTTTCTTT,CASSLPSTGGLNTEAFF
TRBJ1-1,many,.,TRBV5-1,TGCGCCAGCAGCTCGTTGGTTGTTTACGGTTTGAACACTGAAGCTTTCTTT,CASSSLVVYGLNTEAFF
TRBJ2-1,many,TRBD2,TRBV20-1,TGCAGTGTCCCGGAGGAGACTAGCGGGTTGAGCTCCTACAATGAGCAGTTCTTC,CSVPEETSGLSSYNEQFF
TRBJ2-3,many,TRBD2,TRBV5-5,TGTGCCACACTGGTGGCTAGCGGGGATCTGGATACGCAGTATTTT,CATLVASGDLDTQYF
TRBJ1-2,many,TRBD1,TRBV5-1,TGCGCCAGCAGCGACAGGGAGCTCTATGGCTACACCTTC,CASSDRELYGYTF
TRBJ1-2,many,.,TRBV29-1,TGCAGCGTTGAGTGGAACTATGGCTACACCTTC,CSVEWNYGYTF
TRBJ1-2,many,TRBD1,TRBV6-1,TGTGCCAGCAGTGAGTCGGACAGGGGGTTAGTGGGCTATGGCTACACCTTC,CASSESDRGLVGYGYTF
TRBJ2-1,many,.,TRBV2,TGTGCCAGCAGTGTGTTCAATGAGCAGTTCTTC,CASSVFNEQFF
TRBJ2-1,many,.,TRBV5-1,TGCGCCAGCAGCTTGGGTACGGTTAGCTCCTACAATGAGCAGTTCTTC,CASSLGTVSSYNEQFF
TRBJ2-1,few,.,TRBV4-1,TGCGCCAGCAGCCGCACTATTTTCGAGCAGTTCTTC,CASSRTIFEQFF
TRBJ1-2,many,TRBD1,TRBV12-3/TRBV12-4,TGTGCCAGCAGTCGCTCCGGGACAGGGGGCGCGGACTATGGCTACACCTTC,CASSRSGTGGADYGYTF
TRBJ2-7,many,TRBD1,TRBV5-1,TGCGCCAGCAGCCCCGGACAGGGCTCCTACGAGCAGTACTTC,CASSPGQGSYEQYF
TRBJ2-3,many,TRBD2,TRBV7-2,TGTGCCAGCAGCCCCACTAGCGGGGGGGCCGCTACGCAGTATTTT,CASSPTSGGAATQYF
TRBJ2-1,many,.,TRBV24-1,TGTGCCACCAGTGTGATTTGGGGTGGAGGCAGAAGGGTTGAGCAGTTCTTC,CATSVIWGGGRRVEQFF
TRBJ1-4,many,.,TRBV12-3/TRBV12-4,TGTGCCAGCAGTTGGGGAATTAATGAAAAACTGTTTTTT,CASSWGINEKLFF
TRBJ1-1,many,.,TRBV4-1,TGCGCCAGCAGCCAACCAGACCGGAAGGCTGAAGCTTTCTTT,CASSQPDRKAEAFF
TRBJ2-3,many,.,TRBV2,TGTGCCACCCGGGACACGGGGCATTCAGATACGCAGTATTTT,CATRDTGHSDTQYF
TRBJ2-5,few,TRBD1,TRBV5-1,TGCGCCAGCAGCTGGTGGACAGGACAAGAGACCCAGTACTTC,CASSWWTGQETQYF
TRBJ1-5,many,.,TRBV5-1,TGCGCCAGCAGCAGGGACGGTATCAATCAGCCCCAGCATTTT,CASSRDGINQPQHF
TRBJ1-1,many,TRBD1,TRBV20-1,TGCAGTGCTAGAGCGGGAACAGGGGAAATGAACACTGAAGCTTTCTTT,CSARAGTGEMNTEAFF
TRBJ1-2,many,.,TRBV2,TGTGCCAGCAGTGATTTCGCGGCAGGGGCTAACTATGGCTACACCTTC,CASSDFAAGANYGYTF
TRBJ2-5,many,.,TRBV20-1,TGCAGTGCTAACGACGGCGGACCCCAAGAGACCCAGTACTTC,CSANDGGPQETQYF
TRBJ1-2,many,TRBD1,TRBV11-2,TGTGCCAGCAGCCCCGGGACAGGGAGGAACTATGGCTACACCTTC,CASSPGTGRNYGYTF
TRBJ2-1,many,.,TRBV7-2,TGTGCCAGCAGCTTCGGGCCCCACGGGGTCGAGCAGTTCTTC,CASSFGPHGVEQFF
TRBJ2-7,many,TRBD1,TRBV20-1,TGCAGTGCTAGGGAGACAGGGGGGAACTACGAGCAGTACTTC,CSARETGGNYEQYF
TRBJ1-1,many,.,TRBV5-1,TGCGCCAGCAGTTCTCATGGGGGTTGGAACACTGAAGCTTTCTTT,CASSSHGGWNTEAFF
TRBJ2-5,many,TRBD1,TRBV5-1,TGCGCCAGCAGCTTGGCGGACAGGGTGGAGACCCAGTACTTC,CASSLADRVETQYF
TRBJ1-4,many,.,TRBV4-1,TGCGCCAGCAGCGGGCAACAGGGTAGCGATGAAAAACTGTTTTTT,CASSGQQGSDEKLFF
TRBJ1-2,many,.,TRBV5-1,TGCGCCAGCAGCTTGAATGCGGCCAACTATGGCTACACCTTC,CASSLNAANYGYTF
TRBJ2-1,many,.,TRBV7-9,TGTGCCAGCAGCTTAGAGTTTTACAATGAGCAGTTCTTC,CASSLEFYNEQFF